This TCR beta chain was captured in a study of OX40 agonist ivuxolimab in advanced cancers. Some background on the complete study: Ivuxolimab was an agonistic, fully human IgG2 monoclonal antibody directed against OX40 (CD134), a costimulatory receptor. Intravenous ivuxolimab was administered to patients every 2 weeks at six dose levels: 0.01, 0.1, 0.3, 1.5, 3 and 10 mg/kg. Among the approximately 54 dose-escalation patients, 19 had hepatocellular carcinoma, 15 or so melanoma, 9 renal cell carcinoma and 9 head and neck cancer. The dose-escalation cohort was about 83% male with a mean age of about 58 years, ranging from roughly 20 to 80. Prior anti-PD-1, anti-PD-L1 or anti-CTLA-4 therapy was permitted, and checkpoint inhibitors had been received by about 36% of dose-escalation patients. Partial responses occurred in three dose-escalation patients, of whom one had hepatocellular carcinoma and two had cutaneous melanoma. Peripheral TCRbeta sequencing was intended to test whether TCR sequence diversity was altered and clonal T-cell expansion was caused by ivuxolimab. The paper reports the monotherapy dose-escalation portion (N of about 47 patients) of the phase I ivuxolimab trial. Summary of the overall study and its limitations: Antigen specificity was not determined for the clonally expanded peripheral T cells. In the 0.1-3.0 mg/kg groups, partial responders had among the lowest normalized peripheral clonal expansion, particularly in CD8+ T cells. Low levels of normalized T-cell clonal expansion were also seen in some nonresponding patients. At doses of 0.1 to 3.0 mg/kg, clonal expansion of both CD4+ and CD8+ T cells in blood was seen between baseline and week 6. After ivuxolimab, more expanded clones were found on average in CD8+ T cells than in CD4+ T cells.

The CDR3 runs 13 amino acids, cysteine and phenylalanine included. The kept DNA is CDR3 alone, 39 bases in frame from the first base. The germline V end is reduced by 5 bases and the J end by 6 bases; junction bases left unmatched: 5. The germline V gene gives CDR1 as SGDLS and CDR2 as YYNGEE. The trial excluded patients who had a history of autoimmune disease or who were on systemic immunosuppression. Peripheral blood for TCR sequencing was collected from all dose cohorts at baseline, on cycle 4 day 1, and on cycle 7 day 1. Samples came from an open-label, multicenter, first-in-human phase I dose-escalation trial of ivuxolimab. Adults with locally advanced or metastatic melanoma, renal cell, hepatocellular, or head and neck squamous cell carcinoma were enrolled in the trial. CD4+ and CD8+ T cells were sorted separately from peripheral blood before TCR sequencing. About this clone itself: The antigen it recognizes is unknown. One base away there is no much larger clone; base qualities are not given.

For sequencing of the TCRbeta CDR3 region, genomic DNA was extracted from the sorted cells. The immunoSEQ Assay was used for sequencing of TCRbeta CDR3 regions. Sourced from immuneACCESS, this table was stored by TCRdb with only in-frame sequences that have V and J called. A share of the clones is absent; for the studies checked, an unresolved V gene accounts for under half, and the remainder has no known explanation. The table for this sample lists about 82,000 clones; 85% to 90% of them were counted only once. Around 6% of the sample is in the top ten clones. This receptor was identified in an adult with an advanced solid tumor such as melanoma, head and neck, liver or kidney cancer. The chain was built from TRBV9 and TRBJ1-2; TRBD1 lines up with 9 middle nucleotides. This sample comprised CD4+ or CD8+ T cells sorted from blood, obtained in a trial of the OX40 agonist ivuxolimab. CDR3 protein: CASRRQGENGYTF. The nucleotide sequence reads TGTGCCAGCAGACGACAGGGGGAAAATGGCTACACCTTC.